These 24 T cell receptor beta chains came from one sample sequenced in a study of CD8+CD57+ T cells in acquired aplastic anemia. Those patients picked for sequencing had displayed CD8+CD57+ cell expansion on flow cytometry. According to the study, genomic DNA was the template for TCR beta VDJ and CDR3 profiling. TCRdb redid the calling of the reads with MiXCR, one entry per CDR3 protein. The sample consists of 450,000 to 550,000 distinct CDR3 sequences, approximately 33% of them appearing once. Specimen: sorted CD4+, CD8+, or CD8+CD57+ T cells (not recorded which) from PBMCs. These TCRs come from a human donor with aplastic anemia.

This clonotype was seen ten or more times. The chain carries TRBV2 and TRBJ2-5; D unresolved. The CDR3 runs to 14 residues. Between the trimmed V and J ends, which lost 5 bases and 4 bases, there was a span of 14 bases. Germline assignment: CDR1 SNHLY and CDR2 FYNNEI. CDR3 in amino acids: CASSLGTVSETQYF. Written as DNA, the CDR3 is TGTGCCAGCAGTTTGGGTACGGTATCAGAGACCCAGTACTTC.

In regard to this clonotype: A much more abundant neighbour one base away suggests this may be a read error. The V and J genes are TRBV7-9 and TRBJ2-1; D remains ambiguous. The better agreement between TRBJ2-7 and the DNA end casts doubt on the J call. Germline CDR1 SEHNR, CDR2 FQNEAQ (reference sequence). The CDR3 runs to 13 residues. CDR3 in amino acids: CASSRQEYNEQYF. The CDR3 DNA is TGTGCCAGCAGCCGCCAGGAGTACAATGAGCAGTACTTC.

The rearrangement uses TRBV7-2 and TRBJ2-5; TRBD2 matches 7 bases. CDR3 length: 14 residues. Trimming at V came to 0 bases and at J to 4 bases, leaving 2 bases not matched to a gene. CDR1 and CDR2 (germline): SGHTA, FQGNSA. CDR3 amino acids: CASSLAGRAETQYF. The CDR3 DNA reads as TGTGCCAGCAGCTTAGCGGGGAGGGCAGAGACCCAGTACTTC.

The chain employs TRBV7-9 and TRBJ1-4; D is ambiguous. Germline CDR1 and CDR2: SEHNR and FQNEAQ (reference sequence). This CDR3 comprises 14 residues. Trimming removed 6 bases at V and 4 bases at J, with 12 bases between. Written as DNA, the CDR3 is TGTGCCAGCAGACAGACCTCCGATAATGAAAAACTGTTTTTT. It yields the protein CASRQTSDNEKLFF.

CDR3 sequence reads: CASSLMSGVHTDTQYF. Here the CDR3 DNA reads TGCGCCAGCAGCTTGATGTCCGGCGTACACACAGATACGCAGTATTTT. The V and J genes are TRBV5-1 and TRBJ2-3, with no clear D. Trimming removed 1 base at V and 2 bases at J, with 14 bases between. This CDR3 has 16 amino acids. CDR1 SGHRS and CDR2 YFSETQ come from the germline V gene. Filled out from reference TRBV5-1 and TRBJ2-3, the complete variable domain reads KAGVTQTPRYLIKTRGQQVTLSCSPISGHRSVSWYQQTPGQGLQFLFEYFSETQRNKGNFPGRFSGRQFSNSRSEMNVSTLELGDSALYLCASSLMSGVHTDTQYFGPGTRLTVL.

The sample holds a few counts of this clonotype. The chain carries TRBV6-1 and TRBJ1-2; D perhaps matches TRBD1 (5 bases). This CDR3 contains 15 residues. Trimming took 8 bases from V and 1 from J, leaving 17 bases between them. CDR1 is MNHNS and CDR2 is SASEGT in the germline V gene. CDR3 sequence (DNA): TGTGCCAGCTTTGAGGGGACGGATATTAACTATGGCTACACCTTC. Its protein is CASFEGTDINYGYTF.

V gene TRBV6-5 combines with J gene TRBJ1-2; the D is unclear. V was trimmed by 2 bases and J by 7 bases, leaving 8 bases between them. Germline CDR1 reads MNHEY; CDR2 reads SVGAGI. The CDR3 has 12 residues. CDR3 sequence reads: CASSYQAFGYTF. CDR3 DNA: TGTGCCAGCAGTTACCAAGCTTTTGGCTACACCTTC.

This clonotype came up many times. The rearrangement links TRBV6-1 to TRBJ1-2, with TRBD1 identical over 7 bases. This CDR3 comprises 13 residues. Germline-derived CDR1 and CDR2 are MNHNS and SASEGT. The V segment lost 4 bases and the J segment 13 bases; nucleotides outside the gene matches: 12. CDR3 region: CASSANPDRVRTF. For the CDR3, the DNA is TGTGCCAGCAGTGCAAACCCAGACAGGGTGCGCACCTTC.

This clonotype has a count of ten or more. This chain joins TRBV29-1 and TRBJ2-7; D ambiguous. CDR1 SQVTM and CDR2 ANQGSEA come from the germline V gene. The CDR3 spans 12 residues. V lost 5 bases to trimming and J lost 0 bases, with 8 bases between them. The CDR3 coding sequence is TGCAGCGTTCACACAAGCTCCTACGAGCAGTACTTC. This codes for CSVHTSSYEQYF.

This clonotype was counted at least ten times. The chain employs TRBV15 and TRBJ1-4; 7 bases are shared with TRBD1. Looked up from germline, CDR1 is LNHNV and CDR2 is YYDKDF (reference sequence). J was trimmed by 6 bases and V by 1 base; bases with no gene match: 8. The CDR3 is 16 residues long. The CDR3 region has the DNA TGTGCCACCAGCAGAGTAGGGGACAGCCGAGATGAAAAACTGTTTTTT. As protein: CATSRVGDSRDEKLFF.

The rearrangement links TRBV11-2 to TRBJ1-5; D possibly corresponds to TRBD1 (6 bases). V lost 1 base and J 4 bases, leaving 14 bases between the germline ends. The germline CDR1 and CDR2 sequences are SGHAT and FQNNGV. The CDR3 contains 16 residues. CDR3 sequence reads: CASSLGGRQDNQPQHF. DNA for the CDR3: TGTGCCAGCAGCTTAGGAGGCAGACAGGATAATCAGCCCCAGCATTTT.

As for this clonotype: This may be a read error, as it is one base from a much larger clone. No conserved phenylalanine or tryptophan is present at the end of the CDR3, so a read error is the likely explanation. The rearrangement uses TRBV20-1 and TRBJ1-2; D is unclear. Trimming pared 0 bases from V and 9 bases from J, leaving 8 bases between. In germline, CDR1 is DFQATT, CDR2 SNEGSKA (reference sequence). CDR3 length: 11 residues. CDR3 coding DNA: TGCAGTGCTAGAGATGTGAGGAGCTACACCCTC. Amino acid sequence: CSARDVRSYTL.

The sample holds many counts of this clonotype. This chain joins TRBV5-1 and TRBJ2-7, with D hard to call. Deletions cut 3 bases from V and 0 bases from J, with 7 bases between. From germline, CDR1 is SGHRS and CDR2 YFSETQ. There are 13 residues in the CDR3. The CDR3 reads CASSSSDSYEQYF. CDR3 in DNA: TGCGCCAGCAGCTCCAGCGACTCCTACGAGCAGTACTTC. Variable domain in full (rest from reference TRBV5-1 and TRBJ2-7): KAGVTQTPRYLIKTRGQQVTLSCSPISGHRSVSWYQQTPGQGLQFLFEYFSETQRNKGNFPGRFSGRQFSNSRSEMNVSTLELGDSALYLCASSSSDSYEQYFGPGTRLTVT.

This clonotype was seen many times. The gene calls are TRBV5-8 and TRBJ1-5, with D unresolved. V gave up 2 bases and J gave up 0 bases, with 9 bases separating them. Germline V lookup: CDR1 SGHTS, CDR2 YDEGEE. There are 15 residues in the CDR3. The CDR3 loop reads CASSFGGDSNQPQHF. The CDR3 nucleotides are TGTGCCAGCAGCTTCGGCGGTGATAGCAATCAGCCCCAGCATTTT.

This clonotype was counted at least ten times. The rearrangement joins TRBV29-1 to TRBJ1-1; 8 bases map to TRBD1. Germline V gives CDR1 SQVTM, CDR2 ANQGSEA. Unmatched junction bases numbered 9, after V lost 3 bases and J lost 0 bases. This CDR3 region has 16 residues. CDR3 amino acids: CSVDKGQGVMNTEAFF. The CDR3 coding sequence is TGCAGCGTTGACAAAGGACAGGGCGTCATGAACACTGAAGCTTTCTTT.

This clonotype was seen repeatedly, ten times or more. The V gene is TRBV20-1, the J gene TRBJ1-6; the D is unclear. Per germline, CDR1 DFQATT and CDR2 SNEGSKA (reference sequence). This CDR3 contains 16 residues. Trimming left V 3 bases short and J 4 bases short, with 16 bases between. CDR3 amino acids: CSASGPEGWYNSPLHF. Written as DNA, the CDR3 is TGCAGTGCTAGTGGACCTGAGGGCTGGTATAATTCACCCCTCCACTTT.

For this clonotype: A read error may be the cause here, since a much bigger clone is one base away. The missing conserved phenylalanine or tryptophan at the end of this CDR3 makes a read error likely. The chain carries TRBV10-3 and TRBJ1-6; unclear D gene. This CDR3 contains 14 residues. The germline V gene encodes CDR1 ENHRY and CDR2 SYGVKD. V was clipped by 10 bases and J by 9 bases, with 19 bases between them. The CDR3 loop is CASSQDWQSSPLHL. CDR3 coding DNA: TGTGCCAGCAGCCAAGATTGGCAGAGTTCACCCCTCCACCTT.

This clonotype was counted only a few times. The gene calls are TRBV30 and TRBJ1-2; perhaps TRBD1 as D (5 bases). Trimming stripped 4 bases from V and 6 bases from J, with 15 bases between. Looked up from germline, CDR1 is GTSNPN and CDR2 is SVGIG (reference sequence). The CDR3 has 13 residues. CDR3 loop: CAWKSAGLNGYTF. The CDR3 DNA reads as TGTGCCTGGAAATCGGCGGGGCTGAATGGCTACACCTTC.

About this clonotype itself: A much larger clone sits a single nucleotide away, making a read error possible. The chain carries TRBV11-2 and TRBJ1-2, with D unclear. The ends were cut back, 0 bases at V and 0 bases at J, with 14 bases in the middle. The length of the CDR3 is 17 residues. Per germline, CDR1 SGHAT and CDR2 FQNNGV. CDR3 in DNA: TGTGCCAGCAGCTTAGACTATGGGGAGTCAGCTAACTATGGCTACACCTTC. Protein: CASSLDYGESANYGYTF.

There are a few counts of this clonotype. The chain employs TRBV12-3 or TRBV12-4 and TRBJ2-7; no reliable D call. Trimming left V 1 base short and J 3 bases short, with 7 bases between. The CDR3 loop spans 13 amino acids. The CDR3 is CASSLGANYEQYF. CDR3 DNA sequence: TGTGCCAGCAGTTTAGGGGCGAACTACGAGCAGTACTTC.

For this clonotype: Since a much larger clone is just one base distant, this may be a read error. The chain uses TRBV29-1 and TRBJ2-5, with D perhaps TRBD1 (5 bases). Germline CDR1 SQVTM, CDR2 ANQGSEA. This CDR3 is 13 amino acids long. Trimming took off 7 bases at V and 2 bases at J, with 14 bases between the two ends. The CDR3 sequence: CSALVGHQETQYF. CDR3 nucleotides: TGCAGCGCCCTAGTGGGGCATCAAGAGACCCAGTACTTC.

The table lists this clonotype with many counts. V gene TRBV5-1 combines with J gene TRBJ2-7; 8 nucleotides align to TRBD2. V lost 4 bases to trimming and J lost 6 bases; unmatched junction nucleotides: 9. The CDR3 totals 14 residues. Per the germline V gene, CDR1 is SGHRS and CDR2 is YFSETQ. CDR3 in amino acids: CASSTGGGMAEQYF. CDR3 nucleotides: TGCGCCAGCAGCACTGGCGGGGGGATGGCCGAGCAGTACTTC.

CDR3 region: CASSSWGRIDGYTF. The DNA of the CDR3 is TGTGCCAGCAGTTCCTGGGGGAGGATAGATGGCTACACCTTC. The chain carries TRBV6-5 and TRBJ1-2, with D maybe TRBD1 (5 bases). V gave up 4 bases and J gave up 6 bases, with 15 bases separating them. CDR1 and CDR2 (germline): MNHEY, SVGAGI. The CDR3 extends over 14 amino acids.

The CDR3 reads CSAGQPQHF. The CDR3 nucleotides are TGCAGTGCTGGGCAGCCCCAGCATTTT. The V gene is TRBV20-1, the J gene TRBJ1-5; D unclear. Trimming shortened V by 5 bases and J by 7 bases, and 3 bases separated the two germline ends. CDR3 length equals 9 residues. Per germline, CDR1 DFQATT and CDR2 SNEGSKA (reference sequence).